This passage covers 16 T cell receptor beta chains from one sample sequenced in a study of blood T cell repertoires in COVID-19. This table comes from immunoSEQ multiplex PCR, and its TCRdb copy is limited to in-frame clones, with some not included. The repertoire consists of roughly 47,000 clones, with 80% to 90% occurring once and the leading ten covering around a third. What was sequenced was peripheral blood. The source is a woman at least 80 years old with COVID-19, enrolled during active disease.

The chain uses TRBV24-1 and TRBJ1-1, with D perhaps TRBD1 (5 bases). Germline loops: CDR1 KGHDR, CDR2 SFDVKD. CDR3 length equals 15 residues. V lost 4 bases and J 1 base, leaving 12 bases between the germline ends. The DNA for the CDR3 is TGTGCCACCAGTGACTCCGGCGGGGGGAACACTGAAGCTTTCTTT. Residues: CATSDSGGGNTEAFF.

The rearrangement uses TRBV6-1 and TRBJ2-7; D remains ambiguous. CDR1 is MNHNS, CDR2 SASEGT, per germline. This CDR3 comprises 16 residues. V shed 0 bases and J shed 0 bases, with 12 bases lying between them. DNA of the CDR3: TGTGCCAGCAGTGAAGCTATGGGCAAACCCTCCTACGAGCAGTACTTC. Translating it yields CASSEAMGKPSYEQYF.

This sequence joins TRBV6-5 and TRBJ2-2; 9 bases align to TRBD1. The CDR3 length is 15 residues. The V gene's germline CDR1 is MNHEY and CDR2 SVGAGI. J lost 8 bases, V lost 6 bases, and 10 bases had no gene match. CDR3 DNA: TGTGCCAGCAGCGGACAGGGGTCTTTCACGGGGGAGCTGTTTTTT. It yields the protein CASSGQGSFTGELFF.

The chain combines TRBV5-1 with TRBJ2-1; 7 nucleotides match TRBD2. This CDR3 is built from 12 residues. Per germline, CDR1 SGHRS and CDR2 YFSETQ. The junction had 7 bases not matched to a gene; V was cut back by 2 bases and J by 14 bases. The CDR3 sequence is CASSLPGEGKFF. DNA for the CDR3: TGCGCCAGCAGCTTACCCGGGGAGGGGAAGTTCTTC. The full variable domain, rest sourced from reference TRBV5-1 and TRBJ2-1, is KAGVTQTPRYLIKTRGQQVTLSCSPISGHRSVSWYQQTPGQGLQFLFEYFSETQRNKGNFPGRFSGRQFSNSRSEMNVSTLELGDSALYLCASSLPGEGKFFGPGTRLTVL.

The chain joins TRBV21-1 to TRBJ2-7; the table's D call, TRBD2, has no DNA check behind it. TRBV21-1 is described as a pseudogene. The CDR3 is made up of 17 amino acids. This CDR3 reads CASSKLAPTRPPYEQYF. CDR3 in DNA: TGTGCCAGCAGCAAACTTGCCCCGACTAGACCTCCCTACGAGCAGTACTTC.

Here the CDR3 reads CASSPRSSGSLGTGELFF. The CDR3 coding sequence is TGTGCCAGCAGCCCCCGGTCTAGCGGGAGCCTAGGGACCGGGGAGCTGTTTTTT. This sequence joins TRBV9 and TRBJ2-2, with 10 bases aligning to TRBD2. This CDR3 contains 18 residues. V lost 4 bases to trimming and J lost 5 bases; unmatched junction nucleotides: 14. The V gene's germline CDR1 is SGDLS and CDR2 YYNGEE.

V and J are TRBV19 and TRBJ2-3, with D possibly TRBD1 on 5 matching bases. The germline V gene has CDR1 LNHDA and CDR2 SQIVND (reference sequence). Trimming pared 3 bases from V and 14 bases from J, leaving 15 bases between. This CDR3 is 12 amino acids long. The DNA of the CDR3 is TGTGCCAGTAGTATGAGGCAGGGCCGCGTGTATTTT. This codes for CASSMRQGRVYF.

The V and J genes are TRBV19 and TRBJ2-7; 11 positions match TRBD1. CDR1 and CDR2 (germline): LNHDA, SQIVND (reference sequence). This CDR3 comprises 14 residues. V trimming: 6 bases; J trimming: 5 bases; junction bases outside the gene matches: 6. The CDR3 DNA is TGTGCCAGTAGCGCCGGGACAGGGGGGAACGAGCAGTACTTC. It encodes CASSAGTGGNEQYF.

The chain has TRBV5-4 and TRBJ1-6, with 9 positions matching TRBD1. Germline trimming cut 0 bases from V and 7 bases from J; bases unmatched to any gene: 11. CDR1 and CDR2 from the germline V gene are SGHNT and YYREEE (reference sequence). The CDR3 totals 18 residues. In DNA form, the CDR3 reads TGTGCCAGCAGCTTGGTCCCTCCGGGGACAGGGAGGAATTCACCCCTCCACTTT. It translates to CASSLVPPGTGRNSPLHF.

This chain links TRBV4-3 with TRBJ2-1; D is ambiguous. The CDR3 totals 15 residues. The germline V gene has CDR1 LGHNA and CDR2 YSLEER. Between the trimmed V and J ends, which lost 1 base and 7 bases, there was a span of 14 bases. The CDR3 DNA reads as TGCGCCAGCAGCCAAGGACTTTCGCGGCTTAATGAGCAGTTCTTC. It translates to CASSQGLSRLNEQFF.

The chain combines TRBV7-9 with TRBJ2-1; 9 positions match TRBD1. Unmatched junction bases numbered 8, after V lost 5 bases and J lost 3 bases. Germline CDR1 reads SEHNR; CDR2 reads FQNEAQ (reference sequence). There are 16 residues in the CDR3. The DNA of the CDR3 is TGTGCCAGCAGCCCAAACACAGGGGGCCTCTACAATGAGCAGTTCTTC. Protein sequence: CASSPNTGGLYNEQFF.

V gene TRBV5-6 combines with J gene TRBJ1-2; 11 bases align to TRBD1. Germline V gene data show CDR1 as SGHDT and CDR2 as YYEEEE. There are 17 residues in the CDR3. J was trimmed by 4 bases and V by 0 bases; bases with no gene match: 8. The CDR3 region has the DNA TGTGCCAGCAGCTTGGGCCTTGGGACAGGGGGTGTCTATGGCTACACCTTC. Protein: CASSLGLGTGGVYGYTF.

In this sample, this clone turned up once. The V gene is TRBV7-9, the J gene TRBJ2-5; maybe TRBD2 (6 bases). V was clipped by 5 bases and J by 5 bases, with 15 bases between them. The CDR3 is 14 amino acids. CDR1 is SEHNR and CDR2 is FQNEAQ in the germline V gene (reference sequence). CDR3 loop: CASSPGTAGETQYF. CDR3 DNA sequence: TGTGCCAGCAGCCCCGGGACGGCGGGGGAGACCCAGTACTTC.

The chain recombines TRBV6-5 with TRBJ1-6, with 9 bases that match TRBD1. This CDR3 is built from 14 residues. Trimming removed 10 bases from V and 7 bases from J; junction bases left unmatched: 8. The germline CDR1 and CDR2 sequences are MNHEY and SVGAGI. The CDR3 sequence: CATLKQGANSPLHF. As DNA, the CDR3 is TGTGCCACCCTAAAACAGGGGGCGAATTCACCCCTCCACTTT.

The CDR3 reads CASSPSDSYGYTF. In nucleotides, the CDR3 is TGTGCCAGCTCACCGTCGGACAGTTATGGCTACACCTTC. The J gene is TRBJ1-2, the V gene TRBV18, with a tentative D call TRBD1 (6 bases). CDR3 length: 13 residues. CDR1 KGHSH and CDR2 LQKENI come from the germline V gene. The V end lost 3 bases, the J end lost 5 bases, and 10 bases lay between the germline ends.

The chain has TRBV12-3 or TRBV12-4 and TRBJ1-2; D is undetermined. V lost 6 bases and J 4 bases, leaving 12 bases between the germline ends. The CDR3 covers 13 residues. This CDR3 is CASSREERYGYTF. The CDR3 region has the DNA TGTGCCAGCAGCCGCGAGGAACGCTATGGCTACACCTTC.